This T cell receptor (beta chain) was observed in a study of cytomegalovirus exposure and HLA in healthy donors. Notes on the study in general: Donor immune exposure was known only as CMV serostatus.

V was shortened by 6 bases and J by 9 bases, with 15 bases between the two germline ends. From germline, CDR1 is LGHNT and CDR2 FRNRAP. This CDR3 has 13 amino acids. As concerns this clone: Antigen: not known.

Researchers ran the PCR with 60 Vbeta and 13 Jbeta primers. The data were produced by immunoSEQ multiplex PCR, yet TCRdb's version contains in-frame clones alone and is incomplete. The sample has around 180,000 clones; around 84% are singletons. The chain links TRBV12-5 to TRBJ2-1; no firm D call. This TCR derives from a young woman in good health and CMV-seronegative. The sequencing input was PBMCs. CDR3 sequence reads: CASGEGVKVEQFF. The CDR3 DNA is TGTGCTAGTGGGGAAGGAGTCAAGGTTGAGCAGTTCTTC.